In this sample, the clone carrying this TCR beta chain turned up a few times. Its cognate antigen is unknown. The source of the sample is a study of cytomegalovirus exposure and HLA in healthy donors. Whole-study results and caveats: Reports indicated that the classifier achieved high specificity and sensitivity in diagnosing cytomegalovirus status. Rare TCR sequences dominated, though some public TCRs recurred in many donors. A few V segments could not be told apart, such as TRBV6-2 and TRBV6-3, and were left out.

J gave up 6 bases and V 2 bases, and 9 bases lay outside the gene matches. Germline-derived CDR1 and CDR2 are LGHNA and YNFKEQ. The CDR3 spans 16 residues. PCR employed 60 Vbeta and 13 Jbeta primers. TCRdb's copy holds only in-frame clones and misses some; the assay was immunoSEQ multiplex PCR. Here the sample spans some 79,000 clones, around 68% being singletons. Sequencing was performed on PBMCs. The TCR originated in a woman between 40 and 55 years old in good health and CMV-seropositive. This rearrangement joins TRBV4-2 to TRBJ2-7, with 11 positions matching TRBD1. CDR3 protein: CASSQIDGQGAREQYF. The DNA of the CDR3 is TGTGCCAGCAGCCAAATCGATGGACAGGGGGCGCGCGAGCAGTACTTC.